The clone carrying this T cell receptor (beta chain) has more than one count but fewer than ten. The antigen remains unidentified. The data originate from a study of neoadjuvant anti-PD-1 for oral cavity cancer. For the study at large: Patients without progression received a fourth nivolumab dose around day 43, then surgical resection on days 50-56. Whole-study results and caveats: Treg/Th17 ratio rose with pretreatment blood and fell with post-treatment tumor TCRbeta clonality.

The data were produced by immunoSEQ multiplex PCR, yet TCRdb's version contains in-frame clones alone and is incomplete. The data contain around 70,000 clones, about 85% of them seen just once; the ten biggest clones take up roughly 3.5%. Time point of the sample: after neoadjuvant nivolumab, at surgical resection. No culture or expansion preceded analysis of these blood cells. Germline CDR1 MNHNY, CDR2 SVGAGI (reference sequence). Trimming took 5 bases from V and 5 from J, leaving 10 bases between them. CDR3 length equals 12 residues. The chain uses TRBV6-6 and TRBJ2-7, with D unclear. Material: PBMCs, obtained after nivolumab (anti-PD-1) treatment. This sequence was found in a person between 40 and 85 years old with oral cavity squamous cell carcinoma. CDR3 residues: CASSRTEDEQYF. DNA for the CDR3: TGTGCCAGCAGTCGAACAGAGGACGAGCAGTACTTC.